The 16 T cell receptor beta chains given below trace back to one sample, sequenced in a study of blood T cell repertoires in COVID-19. TCRdb's copy holds only in-frame clones and misses some; the assay was immunoSEQ multiplex PCR. The repertoire consists of around 300,000 clones, with 65% to 90% occurring once and the leading ten covering more than 6%. Sequences were obtained from peripheral blood. The receptor source for this set is a human donor in a cohort sampled during active COVID-19.

The chain's CDR3 is CASSPSGVYGYTF. The CDR3, as DNA: TGTGCCAGCAGCCCTTCGGGAGTCTATGGCTACACCTTC. The genes are TRBV5-5 and TRBJ1-2, with no clear D. Germline V lookup: CDR1 SGHKS, CDR2 YYEKEE (reference sequence). The CDR3 spans 13 residues. The ends were cut back, 4 bases at V and 4 bases at J, with 11 bases in the middle.

The V gene is TRBV7-2, the J gene TRBJ1-1; 7 nucleotides match TRBD1. Per the germline V gene, CDR1 is SGHTA and CDR2 is FQGNSA. Trimming took 5 bases from V and 4 from J; bases not matched to a gene: 7. This CDR3 region has 14 residues. CDR3 loop: CASSNDRELTEAFF. CDR3 coding DNA: TGTGCCAGCAGCAACGACAGGGAGCTCACTGAAGCTTTCTTT.

This clone was detected only a few times. J is TRBJ1-3 and V is TRBV7-6, with D possibly TRBD1 on 5 matching bases. The CDR3 is 13 amino acids. V dropped 3 bases and J dropped 8 bases, with 11 bases sitting between them. The germline gives CDR1 SGHVS, CDR2 FNYEAQ. The CDR3 region has the DNA TGTGCCAGCAGCTTTTCCAGGGCAGACACCATATATTTT. Translating gives CASSFSRADTIYF.

The CDR3 protein is CASSLGAEAFF. In DNA, the CDR3 is TGTGCCAGCAGCTTGGGAGCTGAAGCTTTCTTT. This chain uses TRBV5-6 with TRBJ1-1; no clear D gene. Germline V gives CDR1 SGHDT, CDR2 YYEEEE. Trimming removed 0 bases at V and 6 bases at J, with 3 bases between. This CDR3 has 11 residues.

The chain has TRBV7-9 and TRBJ1-2; 7 bases agree with TRBD1. CDR3 length: 12 amino acids. Trimming cost V 3 bases and J 8 bases; bases outside gene matches: 3. CDR1 is SEHNR, CDR2 FQNEAQ, per germline (reference sequence). In DNA, the CDR3 is TGTGCCAGCAGCTTCACAGGGGTCGGCTACACCTTC. Amino acids: CASSFTGVGYTF.

The rearrangement joins TRBV6-5 to TRBJ1-1, with 8 bases that match TRBD1. Per germline, CDR1 MNHEY and CDR2 SVGAGI. Trimming at V came to 6 bases and at J to 4 bases, leaving 10 bases not matched to a gene. The CDR3 covers 15 residues. The DNA of the CDR3 is TGTGCCAGCAGCACACAGGGGGGACGGGTCACTGAAGCTTTCTTT. Encoded protein: CASSTQGGRVTEAFF.

In regard to this clone: In the same sample, other DNA sequences code for this CDR3. The CDR3 is CASSLGGGEQYF. Written as DNA, the CDR3 is TGCGCCAGCAGCTTGGGAGGAGGCGAGCAGTACTTC. J is TRBJ2-7 and V is TRBV5-1, with D tentatively TRBD2 (5 bases). The germline V and J ends were trimmed by 0 bases and 6 bases, with 7 bases remaining between them. Per the germline V gene, CDR1 is SGHRS and CDR2 is YFSETQ. The CDR3 consists of 12 residues.

The rearrangement joins TRBV9 to TRBJ1-1; D is unresolved. V was trimmed by 0 bases and J by 4 bases, leaving 7 bases between them. This CDR3 spans 13 amino acids. The germline CDR1 and CDR2 sequences are SGDLS and YYNGEE. CDR3 amino acids: CASSVGRVTEAFF. Here the CDR3 DNA reads TGTGCCAGCAGCGTAGGGAGGGTCACTGAAGCTTTCTTT.

V is TRBV15 and J is TRBJ1-1; D remains unclear. Germline V gives CDR1 LNHNV, CDR2 YYDKDF (reference sequence). Trimming cost V 8 bases and J 1 base, with 14 bases left between them. The CDR3 contains 14 residues. CDR3 in amino acids: CATSYRETNTEAFF. The CDR3 DNA sequence: TGTGCCACCTCCTATCGGGAAACGAACACTGAAGCTTTCTTT. Full variable domain (remainder filled in from reference TRBV15 and TRBJ1-1): DAMVIQNPRYQVTQFGKPVTLSCSQTLNHNVMYWYQQKSSQAPKLLFHYYDKDFNNEADTPDNFQSRRPNTSFCFLDIRSPGLGDTAMYLCATSYRETNTEAFFGQGTRLTVV.

Turning to this clone: Other DNA sequences in this specimen translate into the identical CDR3. This sequence joins TRBV4-2 and TRBJ1-5; no firm D call. This CDR3 comprises 14 residues. V was trimmed by 1 base and J by 3 bases, leaving 7 bases between them. Germline V gene lookup returns CDR1 LGHNA and CDR2 YNFKEQ. CDR3 protein: CASSQVRVNQPQHF. The CDR3 coding sequence is TGTGCCAGCAGCCAAGTCCGGGTCAATCAGCCCCAGCATTTT.

The chain couples TRBV6-6 to TRBJ2-1, with D unresolved. CDR1 is MNHNY, CDR2 SVGAGI, per germline (reference sequence). V dropped 0 bases and J dropped 5 bases, with 11 bases sitting between them. The CDR3 is made up of 15 amino acids. The CDR3 here is CASSYSSWANNEQFF. The CDR3 bases are TGTGCCAGCAGTTACTCGAGCTGGGCTAACAATGAGCAGTTCTTC.

This sequence joins TRBV5-1 and TRBJ2-7; maybe TRBD2 (6 bases). The V end was cut by 2 bases, the J end by 2 bases, with 14 bases between. CDR1 SGHRS and CDR2 YFSETQ come from the germline V gene. CDR3 length: 15 residues. In nucleotides, the CDR3 is TGCGCCAGCAGCTTATACGGGGGTGTACCCTACGAGCAGTACTTC. It codes for CASSLYGGVPYEQYF. Based on the CDR3 plus reference TRBV5-1 and TRBJ2-7, the full variable domain is KAGVTQTPRYLIKTRGQQVTLSCSPISGHRSVSWYQQTPGQGLQFLFEYFSETQRNKGNFPGRFSGRQFSNSRSEMNVSTLELGDSALYLCASSLYGGVPYEQYFGPGTRLTVT.

V and J are TRBV18 and TRBJ2-4; perhaps TRBD2 as D (5 bases). CDR3 length equals 16 residues. V lost 1 base and J lost 0, with 10 bases in between. Per the germline V gene, CDR1 is KGHSH and CDR2 is LQKENI. The chain's CDR3 is CASSPQVGVAKNIQYF. The CDR3 DNA reads as TGTGCCAGCTCACCACAGGTGGGAGTAGCCAAAAACATTCAGTACTTC.

V gene TRBV15 combines with J gene TRBJ1-6, with a tentative D call TRBD1 (6 bases). Looked up from germline, CDR1 is LNHNV and CDR2 is YYDKDF (reference sequence). The CDR3 is 17 residues long. V lost 5 bases to trimming and J lost 0 bases, with 14 bases between them. The CDR3 is CATSGEGESSYNSPLHF. CDR3 nucleotides: TGTGCCACCAGCGGGGAGGGGGAAAGCTCCTATAATTCACCCCTCCACTTT.

Of note for this clone: The sample contains more than one DNA sequence encoding this CDR3. V and J are TRBV9 and TRBJ2-1; 8 bases map to TRBD1. The length of the CDR3 is 15 residues. CDR1 and CDR2 from the germline V gene are SGDLS and YYNGEE. J gave up 4 bases and V 0 bases, and 3 bases lay outside the gene matches. For the CDR3, the DNA is TGTGCCAGCAGCGTAGGGCAGGGGGCTTACAATGAGCAGTTCTTC. Translation gives CASSVGQGAYNEQFF.

This clone was observed a single time. The V and J genes are TRBV7-9 and TRBJ2-4, with 8 bases fitting TRBD1. The CDR3 consists of 12 residues. Germline lookup yields CDR1 SEHNR and CDR2 FQNEAQ (reference sequence). The V segment lost 1 base and the J segment 12 bases; nucleotides outside the gene matches: 2. Here the CDR3 reads CASSLGDRTQYF. The DNA of the CDR3 is TGTGCCAGCAGCTTAGGGGACAGGACTCAGTACTTC.